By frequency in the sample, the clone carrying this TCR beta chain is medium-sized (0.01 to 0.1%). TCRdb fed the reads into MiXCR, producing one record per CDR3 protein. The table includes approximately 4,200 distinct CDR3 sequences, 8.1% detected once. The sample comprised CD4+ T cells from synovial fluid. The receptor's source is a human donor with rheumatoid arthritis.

As DNA, the CDR3 is TGCAGTGCTAGAGATGGGGCCCAGGGGTTTGACACCTTC. It translates to CSARDGAQGFDTF. The chain couples TRBV20-1 to TRBJ1-2, with D perhaps TRBD1 (6 bases). Trimming removed 0 bases at V and 12 bases at J, with 17 bases between. There are 13 residues in the CDR3. Germline CDR1 is DFQATT and CDR2 is SNEGSKA (reference sequence).